This T cell receptor (beta chain) was sequenced during a study of cytomegalovirus exposure and HLA in healthy donors. Study information: Counted in an early data release were approximately 85 million unique TCRs from HLA-typed donors.

Germline V CDR1 and CDR2: SGHTA, FQGTGA. CDR3 length equals 13 residues. V was shortened by 4 bases and J by 1 base, with 6 bases between the two germline ends. Each donor's status was that of a healthy bone marrow donor. Study-wide points: For most subjects, TCR beta sequences were reported to predict HLA-A and HLA-B alleles with accuracy.

Researchers ran the PCR with 60 Vbeta and 13 Jbeta primers. Here immunoSEQ multiplex PCR was the method, and the copy in TCRdb shows in-frame clones only, minus some. The sample yields about 180,000 clones, around 81% seen once. Comment on this clone: The antigen is not known.

Sequenced material: PBMCs. The gene calls are TRBV7-3 and TRBJ2-3, with TRBD2 as a possible D gene (6 bases). This receptor was identified in a woman aged 18-29 years in good health and CMV-seropositive. Here the CDR3 reads CASSWGGTDTQYF. DNA for the CDR3: TGTGCCAGCAGCTGGGGGGGCACAGATACGCAGTATTTT.